This T cell receptor (beta chain) was sequenced in a study of beta chain features in type 1 diabetes. Sequenced material consisted of expressed TCRB transcripts (all of the isolated RNA was reverse transcribed). Clones were sequenced by immunoSEQ multiplex PCR, and TCRdb holds only the in-frame ones, with some missing. The sample lists 200,000 to 250,000 clones, around 10% seen once, with about 0.03% in the top ten. The CDR3 totals 17 residues. Germline loops: CDR1 SEHNR, CDR2 FQNEAQ (reference sequence). J gave up 5 bases and V 2 bases, and 12 bases lay outside the gene matches. The TCR originated in a young woman in good health. Specimen: naive CD4+ T cells from blood. The V gene is TRBV7-9, the J gene TRBJ2-5; 9 positions match TRBD2. This CDR3 is CASSLSFSGSSVETQYF. In DNA, the CDR3 is TGTGCCAGCAGCTTATCGTTTAGCGGGAGTAGCGTGGAGACCCAGTACTTC.